The 10 T cell receptor beta chains in this list originate from one sample, sequenced in a study of T cell responses to AZD1222 COVID-19 vaccine. Some clones are missing from TCRdb's copy, which holds only in-frame ones; the method was immunoSEQ multiplex PCR. Of about 100,000 clones in the sample, around nine tenths were seen once. This specimen consisted of peripheral blood, obtained on day 0 of AZD1222 vaccination. Receptors originate from an adult in good health.

This clone was counted only a few times. The chain employs TRBV5-1 and TRBJ1-1; the match to TRBD1 covers 7 bases. Trimming at V came to 5 bases and at J to 0 bases, leaving 7 bases not matched to a gene. Germline V CDR1 and CDR2: SGHRS, YFSETQ. CDR3 length: 15 residues. CDR3 in amino acids: CASSRGRVMNTEAFF. The CDR3, as DNA: TGCGCCAGCAGTAGGGGGCGGGTCATGAACACTGAAGCTTTCTTT.

V and J are TRBV12-3 or TRBV12-4 and TRBJ1-1, with D uncertain. The CDR3 sequence is 13 residues long. The V end was cut by 3 bases, the J end by 4 bases, with 9 bases between. The CDR3 DNA follows: TGTGCCAGCAGTTTGGGAGTGGGCACTGAAGCTTTCTTT. Translated: CASSLGVGTEAFF.

This chain joins TRBV15 and TRBJ2-2, with a weak D call TRBD2 (7 bases). There are 16 residues in the CDR3. The V end was cut by 3 bases, the J end by 4 bases, with 15 bases between. Per the germline V gene, CDR1 is LNHNV and CDR2 is YYDKDF (reference sequence). CDR3 sequence (DNA): TGTGCCACCAGCAGGGGACTACAGGGATCCACCGGGGAGCTGTTTTTT. Its protein product is CATSRGLQGSTGELFF. Based on the CDR3 plus reference TRBV15 and TRBJ2-2, the full variable domain is DAMVIQNPRYQVTQFGKPVTLSCSQTLNHNVMYWYQQKSSQAPKLLFHYYDKDFNNEADTPDNFQSRRPNTSFCFLDIRSPGLGDTAMYLCATSRGLQGSTGELFFGEGSRLTVL.

In its sample, this clone was seen a few times. The chain recombines TRBV19 with TRBJ1-2; D is uncertain. CDR1 is LNHDA and CDR2 is SQIVND in the germline V gene (reference sequence). The CDR3 sequence is 14 residues long. The V end was cut by 3 bases, the J end by 5 bases, with 13 bases between. CDR3 loop: CASSILHLGYGYTF. The CDR3 DNA follows: TGTGCCAGTAGTATCCTTCATTTGGGATATGGCTACACCTTC. Full variable domain (rest looked up from reference TRBV19 and TRBJ1-2): DGGITQSPKYLFRKEGQNVTLSCEQNLNHDAMYWYRQDPGQGLRLIYYSQIVNDFQKGDIAEGYSVSREKKESFPLTVTSAQKNPTAFYLCASSILHLGYGYTFGSGTRLTVV.

The chain has TRBV7-3 and TRBJ2-1; 9 positions match TRBD1. Germline trimming cut 3 bases from V and 5 bases from J; bases unmatched to any gene: 2. The germline V gene has CDR1 SGHTA and CDR2 FQGTGA. This CDR3 is built from 14 residues. CDR3 region: CASSFGQGNNEQFF. The CDR3 coding sequence is TGTGCCAGCAGCTTCGGACAGGGGAACAATGAGCAGTTCTTC.

The chain has TRBV18 and TRBJ1-2; 8 positions match TRBD1. Germline V gene lookup returns CDR1 KGHSH and CDR2 LQKENI. The CDR3 is made up of 16 amino acids. J lost 3 bases, V lost 2 bases, and 8 bases had no gene match. CDR3 DNA: TGTGCCAGCTCACCAGGAAACAGGGGGTACGACTATGGCTACACCTTC. Protein product: CASSPGNRGYDYGYTF.

The chain links TRBV6-1 to TRBJ1-2; 7 nucleotides line up with TRBD1. V trimming: 2 bases; J trimming: 4 bases; junction bases outside the gene matches: 4. Germline V gene lookup returns CDR1 MNHNS and CDR2 SASEGT. CDR3 length equals 14 residues. CDR3 nucleotide sequence: TGTGCCAGCAGTGAACCAGCAGGGGGCTATGGCTACACCTTC. Translation: CASSEPAGGYGYTF.

This chain links TRBV4-2 with TRBJ2-7; D assignment may be TRBD1 or TRBD2 (6 bases each). Germline CDR1 is LGHNA and CDR2 is YNFKEQ. The V end was cut by 0 bases, the J end by 3 bases, with 12 bases between. CDR3 length: 15 residues. The CDR3: CASSQEWGAYYEQYF. CDR3 bases: TGTGCCAGCAGCCAAGAGTGGGGGGCTTACTACGAGCAGTACTTC.

V and J are TRBV2 and TRBJ1-1; D uncertain. The CDR3 loop spans 14 amino acids. Deletions cut 4 bases from V and 0 bases from J, with 9 bases between. The V gene's germline CDR1 is SNHLY and CDR2 FYNNEI. CDR3 nucleotides: TGTGCCAGCAGTGGGGCGATAATGAACACTGAAGCTTTCTTT. This sequence encodes CASSGAIMNTEAFF.

The CDR3, as DNA: TGTGCCAGCTCACAGGGACACGGCAATCAGCCCCAGCATTTT. Residues: CASSQGHGNQPQHF. The chain uses TRBV18 and TRBJ1-5; D might be TRBD1 (6 bases). This CDR3 has 14 residues. Between the trimmed V and J ends, which lost 4 bases and 2 bases, there was a span of 9 bases. Germline V lookup: CDR1 KGHSH, CDR2 LQKENI. The full variable domain, in which reference TRBV18 and TRBJ1-5 provide the parts outside the CDR3, is NAGVMQNPRHLVRRRGQEARLRCSPMKGHSHVYWYRQLPEEGLKFMVYLQKENIIDESGMPKERFSAEFPKEGPSILRIQQVVRGDSAAYFCASSQGHGNQPQHFGDGTRLSIL.